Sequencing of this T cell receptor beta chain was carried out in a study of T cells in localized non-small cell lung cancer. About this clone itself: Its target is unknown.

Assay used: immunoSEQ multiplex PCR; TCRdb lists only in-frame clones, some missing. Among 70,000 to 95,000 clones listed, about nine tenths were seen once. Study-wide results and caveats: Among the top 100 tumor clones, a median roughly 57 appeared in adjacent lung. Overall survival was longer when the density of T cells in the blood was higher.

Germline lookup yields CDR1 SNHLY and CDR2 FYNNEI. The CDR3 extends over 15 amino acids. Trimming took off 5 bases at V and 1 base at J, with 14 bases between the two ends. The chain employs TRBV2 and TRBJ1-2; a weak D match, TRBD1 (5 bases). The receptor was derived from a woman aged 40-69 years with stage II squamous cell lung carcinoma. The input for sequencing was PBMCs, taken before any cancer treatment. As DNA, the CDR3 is TGTGCCAGCAGTCCCTCGGGGACCAATAACTATGGCTACACCTTC. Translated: CASSPSGTNNYGYTF.